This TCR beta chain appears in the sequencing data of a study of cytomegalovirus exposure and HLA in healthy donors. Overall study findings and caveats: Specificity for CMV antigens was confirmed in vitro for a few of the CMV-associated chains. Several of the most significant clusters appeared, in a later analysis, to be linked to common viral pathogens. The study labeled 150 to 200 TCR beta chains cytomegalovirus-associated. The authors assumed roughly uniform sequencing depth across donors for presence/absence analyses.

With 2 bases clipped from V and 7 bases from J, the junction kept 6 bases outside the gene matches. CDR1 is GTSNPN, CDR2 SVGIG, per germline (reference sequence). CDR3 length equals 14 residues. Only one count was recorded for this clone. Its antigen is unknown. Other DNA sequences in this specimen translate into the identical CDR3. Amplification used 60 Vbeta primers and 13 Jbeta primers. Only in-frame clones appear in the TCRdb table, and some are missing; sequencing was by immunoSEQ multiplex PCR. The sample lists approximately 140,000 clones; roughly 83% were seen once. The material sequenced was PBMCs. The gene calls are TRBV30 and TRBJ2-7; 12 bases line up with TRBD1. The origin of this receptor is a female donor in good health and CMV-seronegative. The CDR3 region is CAWSRDRGLYEQYF. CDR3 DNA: TGTGCCTGGAGTCGGGACAGGGGGCTATATGAGCAGTACTTC.